One sample yielded the 9 T cell receptor beta chains listed below, sequenced in a study of blood T cell repertoires in COVID-19. Profiling relied on immunoSEQ multiplex PCR, and the TCRdb table lists in-frame clones only, not all of them. The data hold roughly 170,000 clones, with less than 85% observed a single time. The source material was PBMCs or T cells enriched from blood (not recorded which). The receptors originated from a woman aged 50 to 60 who had recovered from COVID-19.

The chain recombines TRBV5-1 with TRBJ1-6, with 7 bases identical to TRBD1. V lost 4 bases to trimming and J lost 18 bases; unmatched junction nucleotides: 13. Germline CDR1 is SGHRS and CDR2 is YFSETQ. The CDR3 totals 13 residues. The CDR3 protein is CASSPQGDPPAHF. The CDR3 DNA follows: TGCGCCAGCAGCCCCCAGGGGGACCCGCCAGCCCACTTT.

V is TRBV7-9 and J is TRBJ2-1; 13 nucleotides match TRBD2. Germline V gene lookup returns CDR1 SEHNR and CDR2 FQNEAQ (reference sequence). The CDR3 loop spans 13 amino acids. V was pared by 10 bases and J by 5 bases, with 2 bases of the junction left unmatched. The CDR3 region has the DNA TGTGCCACCGGACTAGCGGGGGACAATGAGCAGTTCTTC. Residues: CATGLAGDNEQFF.

The chain links TRBV7-9 to TRBJ1-2; TRBD1 is a possible D gene (5 bases). CDR1 SEHNR and CDR2 FQNEAQ come from the germline V gene (reference sequence). V lost 2 bases to trimming and J lost 4 bases, with 14 bases between them. The CDR3 loop spans 15 amino acids. In DNA form, the CDR3 reads TGTGCCAGCAGCTTAACCAGCAGGGTTGCCTATGGCTACACCTTC. Protein: CASSLTSRVAYGYTF.

The chain couples TRBV6-5 to TRBJ2-7; 13 bases agree with TRBD2. CDR3 length: 15 amino acids. Per the germline V gene, CDR1 is MNHEY and CDR2 is SVGAGI. J gave up 6 bases and V 2 bases, and 4 bases lay outside the gene matches. The CDR3 spells CASSYTSGGASEQYV. CDR3 nucleotides: TGTGCCAGCAGTTACACTAGCGGGGGGGCGAGCGAGCAGTACGTC.

This chain joins TRBV2 and TRBJ1-2, with 7 bases aligning to TRBD1. V lost 6 bases, J lost 8 bases, and 12 bases stayed unmatched. CDR3 size: 14 residues. Germline V gene lookup returns CDR1 SNHLY and CDR2 FYNNEI. CDR3 nucleotide sequence: TGTGCCAGCAGCCCGCTGGAGGGGGCGGAGGGCTACACCTTC. Translation gives CASSPLEGAEGYTF.

The genes are TRBV5-4 and TRBJ1-3; no clear D gene. The CDR3 is made up of 13 amino acids. Looked up from germline, CDR1 is SGHNT and CDR2 is YYREEE (reference sequence). V gave up 4 bases and J gave up 8 bases, with 13 bases separating them. The CDR3 is CASSANYRHTIYF. The CDR3 DNA reads as TGTGCCAGCAGCGCAAATTACAGACACACCATATATTTT.

The chain uses TRBV5-1 and TRBJ1-6; D possibly corresponds to TRBD1 (5 bases). The germline V and J ends were trimmed by 1 base and 10 bases, with 18 bases remaining between them. This CDR3 spans 16 amino acids. Germline V gene data show CDR1 as SGHRS and CDR2 as YFSETQ. The DNA of the CDR3 is TGCGCCAGCAGCTTGACCGGAATACAGGTCCGGTCACCCCTCCACTTT. Translated: CASSLTGIQVRSPLHF.

V and J are TRBV21-1 and TRBJ2-1; no check of the table's D call, TRBD1, against the DNA was made. TRBV21-1 is a listed pseudogene. The CDR3 is 20 residues long. The CDR3 loop reads CASSKVQGLERRGGYNEQFF. The CDR3 DNA sequence: TGTGCCAGCAGCAAAGTGCAGGGGTTAGAGCGGCGAGGAGGATACAATGAGCAGTTCTTC.

This sequence joins TRBV6-6 and TRBJ1-4; 7 positions agree with TRBD1. The CDR3 loop spans 17 amino acids. The trim removed 5 bases at V and 7 bases at J, leaving 16 bases unmatched. Germline V gene lookup returns CDR1 MNHNY and CDR2 SVGAGI (reference sequence). CDR3 region: CASSPRWRGRSGEKLFF. CDR3 sequence (DNA): TGTGCCAGCAGTCCCCGGTGGAGGGGGCGGTCTGGTGAAAAACTGTTTTTT.